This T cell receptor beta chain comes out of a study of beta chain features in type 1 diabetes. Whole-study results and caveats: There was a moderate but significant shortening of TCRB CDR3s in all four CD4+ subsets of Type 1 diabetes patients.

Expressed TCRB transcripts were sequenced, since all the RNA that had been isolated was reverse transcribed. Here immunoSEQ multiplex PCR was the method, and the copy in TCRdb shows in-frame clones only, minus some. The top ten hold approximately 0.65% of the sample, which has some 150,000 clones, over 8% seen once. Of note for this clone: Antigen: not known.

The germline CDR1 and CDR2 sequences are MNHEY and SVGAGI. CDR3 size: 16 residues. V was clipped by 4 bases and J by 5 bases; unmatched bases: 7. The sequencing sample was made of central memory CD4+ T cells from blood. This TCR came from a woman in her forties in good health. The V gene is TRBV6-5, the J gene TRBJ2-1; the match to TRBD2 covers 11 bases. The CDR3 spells CASSLRIAGGDNEQFF. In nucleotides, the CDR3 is TGTGCCAGCAGTTTACGAATAGCGGGGGGGGACAATGAGCAGTTCTTC.